The present entry profiles one T cell receptor (beta chain) with its context. No antigen is known for it. Base qualities are missing; no much larger clone stands one base away. This specimen comes from a study of blood T cell repertoires in COVID-19 (dated by TCRdb to the early 2020s). For context, the study as a whole: Collaborator samples came from the United States, Italy and Spain and covered acute and convalescent phases of COVID-19. Where available, HLA class I and class II types were taken from metadata supplied by the sample provider and were not determined by assay-based typing. The prospective study material was composed of cDNA or gDNA derived from T cells, B-cell-depleted T cells, or PBMCs. Samples were obtained from the ongoing ImmuneRACE study (first 160 participants) and from some 1,200 subjects provided by 6 global collaborators. The dataset comprised deeply sampled blood TCRbeta repertoires from subjects exposed to, actively infected with, or recovered from COVID-19. A de-identified subject ID, COVID-19 status, age in years and sex were almost always included in the sample metadata. The repertoires were released in a freely available public database meant as a resource for research on the immune response to SARS-CoV-2.

TCRbeta CDR3 regions were amplified from genomic DNA using the immunoSEQ Assay, a bias-controlled multiplex PCR. Regarding the original processing steps: Nucleated cell counts per sample were estimated from amplification of reference gene primers within the assay. To quantify the absolute abundance of each unique TCRbeta CDR3 rearrangement, sequence reads were collapsed and filtered. For each sample, productive Simpson clonality was calculated by taking the square root of Simpson's diversity index across productive rearrangements. Not all clones reach the TCRdb copy of this immuneACCESS table, which keeps in-frame sequences only. Checked studies attribute under half of the gap to unresolved V genes and leave the rest unexplained. That table gives V, J and clone size, and the DNA gave D and trimming. For this sample the table gives roughly 53,000 clones, of which about 88% were detected only once. 1.6% of the sample comes from the top ten.

The collaborating institutions used their own protocols to collect whole blood in K2EDTA tubes. For TCRbeta analysis, collaborator samples were shipped as frozen whole blood, as isolated PBMCs, or as DNA extracted from either sample type. Findings and caveats that apply to the study as a whole: How much clinical and demographic metadata was included differed by source and by participant, and the metadata was provided uncurated.

The junction shows trimming of 4 bases on V and 4 bases on J, and the gene matches do not reach 7 bases of it. Per the germline V gene, SGHVS is the CDR1 and FNYEAQ is the CDR2. The CDR3 has 15 amino acids, counting the end cysteine and phenylalanine. The only DNA kept is the CDR3, 45 bases in frame from the first base. The TCR sequence derives from a man in his sixties with acute or convalescent COVID-19. Sequenced: peripheral blood. The chain uses TRBV7-6 and TRBJ1-2; 9 middle bases align to TRBD1. In nucleotide form, the sequence is TGTGCCAGCAGCTCAGCGGGACAGGGCTCCTATGGCTACACCTTC. It translates to CASSSAGQGSYGYTF.